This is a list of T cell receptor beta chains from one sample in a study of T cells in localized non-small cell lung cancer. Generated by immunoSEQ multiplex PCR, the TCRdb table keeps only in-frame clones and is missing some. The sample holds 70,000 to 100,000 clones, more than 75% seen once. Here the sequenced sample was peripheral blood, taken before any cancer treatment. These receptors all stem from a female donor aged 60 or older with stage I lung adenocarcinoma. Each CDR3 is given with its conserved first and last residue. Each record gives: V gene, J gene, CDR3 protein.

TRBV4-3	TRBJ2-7	CASSQVGSGGGSYEQYF
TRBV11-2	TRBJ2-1	CASSLNRDSYNEQFF
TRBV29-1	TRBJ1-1	CSSLTGSTEAFF
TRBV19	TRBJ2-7	CATGQDIYEQYF
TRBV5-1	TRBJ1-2	CASSPGKGLLLINYGYTF
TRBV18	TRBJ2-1	CASSRHPAGGSNEQFF
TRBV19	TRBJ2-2	CASSIPRGNTGELFF
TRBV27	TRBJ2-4	CASSNFVGPKNIQYF
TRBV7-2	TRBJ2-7	CASSLNPGGPSEQYF
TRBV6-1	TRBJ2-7	CASSVGPASWGAGGEQYF
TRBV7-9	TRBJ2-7	CASSLDPFREQYF
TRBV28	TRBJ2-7	CASSPDREGSYEQYF
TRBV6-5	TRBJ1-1	CASSARGARGTEAFF
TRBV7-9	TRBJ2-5	CASSSTGTSGAETQYF
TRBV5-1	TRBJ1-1	CASSLVAREGTEAFF
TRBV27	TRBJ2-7	CASRRGGAYEQYF
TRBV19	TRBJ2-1	CASSAGWVDEQFF
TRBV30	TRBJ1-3	CAWSRDENTIYF
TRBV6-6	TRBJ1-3	CASSTGFVDTIYF
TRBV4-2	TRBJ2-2	CASSTRQGNTGELFF